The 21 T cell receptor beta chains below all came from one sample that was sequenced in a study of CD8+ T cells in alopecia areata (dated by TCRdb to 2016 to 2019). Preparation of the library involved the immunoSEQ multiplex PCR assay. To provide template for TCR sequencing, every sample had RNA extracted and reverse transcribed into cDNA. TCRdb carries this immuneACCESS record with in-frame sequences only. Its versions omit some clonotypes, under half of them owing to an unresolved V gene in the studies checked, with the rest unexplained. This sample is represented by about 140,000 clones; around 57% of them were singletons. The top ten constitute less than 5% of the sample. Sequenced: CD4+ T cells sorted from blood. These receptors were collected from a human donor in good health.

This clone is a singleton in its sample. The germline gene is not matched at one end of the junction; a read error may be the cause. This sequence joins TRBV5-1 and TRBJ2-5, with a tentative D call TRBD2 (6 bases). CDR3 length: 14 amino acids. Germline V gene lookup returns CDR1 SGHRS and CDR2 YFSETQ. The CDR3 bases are TGCGCCAGCAGCTTGGCCTCACTAGCTAGACCCCCCAACTTC. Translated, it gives CASSLASLARPPNF.

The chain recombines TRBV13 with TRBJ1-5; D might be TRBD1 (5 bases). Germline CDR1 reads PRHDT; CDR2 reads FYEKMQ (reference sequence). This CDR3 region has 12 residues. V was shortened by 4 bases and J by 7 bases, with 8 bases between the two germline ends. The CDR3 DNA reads TGTGCCAGCAGCTCCGGGGGGCAGCCCCAGCATTTT. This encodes CASSSGGQPQHF.

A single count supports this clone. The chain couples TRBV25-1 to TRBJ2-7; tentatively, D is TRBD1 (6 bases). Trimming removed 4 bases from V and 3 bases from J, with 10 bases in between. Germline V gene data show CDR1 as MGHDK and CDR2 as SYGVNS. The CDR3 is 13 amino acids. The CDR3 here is CASSGATGYEQYF. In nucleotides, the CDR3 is TGTGCCAGCAGTGGGGCGACAGGCTACGAGCAGTACTTC.

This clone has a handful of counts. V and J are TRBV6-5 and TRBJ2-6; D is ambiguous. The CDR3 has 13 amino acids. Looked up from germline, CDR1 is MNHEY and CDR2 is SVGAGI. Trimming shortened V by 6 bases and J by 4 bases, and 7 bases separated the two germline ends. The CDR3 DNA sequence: TGTGCCAGCAGCCCAGTAGGGGCCAACGTCCTGACTTTC. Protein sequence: CASSPVGANVLTF.

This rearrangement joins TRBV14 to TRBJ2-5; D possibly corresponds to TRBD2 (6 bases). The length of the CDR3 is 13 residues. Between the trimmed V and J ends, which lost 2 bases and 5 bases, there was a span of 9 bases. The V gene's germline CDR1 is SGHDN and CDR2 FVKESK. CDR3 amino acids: CASSQLALETQYF. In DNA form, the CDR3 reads TGTGCCAGCAGCCAACTAGCGCTGGAGACCCAGTACTTC.

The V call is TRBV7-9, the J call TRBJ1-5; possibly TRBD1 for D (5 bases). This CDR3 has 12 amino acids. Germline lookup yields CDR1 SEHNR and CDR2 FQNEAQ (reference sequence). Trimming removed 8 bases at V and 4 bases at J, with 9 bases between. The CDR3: CASARENQPQHF. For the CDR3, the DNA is TGTGCCAGCGCCAGGGAGAATCAGCCCCAGCATTTT.

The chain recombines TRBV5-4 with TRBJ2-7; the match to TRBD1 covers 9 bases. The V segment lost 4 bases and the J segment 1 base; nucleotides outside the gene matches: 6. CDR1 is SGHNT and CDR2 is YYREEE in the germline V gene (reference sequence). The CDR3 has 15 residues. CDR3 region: CASSADRGSSYEQYF. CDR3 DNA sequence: TGTGCCAGCAGCGCGGACAGGGGAAGTTCCTACGAGCAGTACTTC.

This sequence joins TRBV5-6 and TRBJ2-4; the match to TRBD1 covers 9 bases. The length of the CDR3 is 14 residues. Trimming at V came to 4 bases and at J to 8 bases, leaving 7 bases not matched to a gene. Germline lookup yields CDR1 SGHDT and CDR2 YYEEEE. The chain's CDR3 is CASSPGTGLDIQYF. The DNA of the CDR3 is TGTGCCAGCAGCCCAGGGACAGGGTTGGACATTCAGTACTTC.

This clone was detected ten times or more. DNA of the CDR3: TGTGCCTCTCTGGCGGGACCCACAGATACGCAGTATTTT. Translation gives CASLAGPTDTQYF. The chain recombines TRBV6-6 with TRBJ2-3, with a weak D call TRBD2 (6 bases). V gave up 11 bases and J gave up 2 bases, with 14 bases separating them. There are 13 residues in the CDR3. The V gene's germline CDR1 is MNHNY and CDR2 SVGAGI (reference sequence).

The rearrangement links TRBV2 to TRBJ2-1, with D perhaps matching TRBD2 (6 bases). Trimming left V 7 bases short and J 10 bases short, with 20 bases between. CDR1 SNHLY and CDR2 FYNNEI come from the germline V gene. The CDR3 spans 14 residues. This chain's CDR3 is CASILGGIGREQFF. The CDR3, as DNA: TGTGCCAGCATCTTAGGCGGGATTGGGCGAGAGCAGTTCTTC.

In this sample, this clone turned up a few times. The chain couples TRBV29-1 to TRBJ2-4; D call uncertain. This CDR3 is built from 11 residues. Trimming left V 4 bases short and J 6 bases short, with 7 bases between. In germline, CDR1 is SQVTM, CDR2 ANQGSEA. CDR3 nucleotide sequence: TGCAGCGTTGCACTCAGAAACATTCAGTACTTC. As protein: CSVALRNIQYF.

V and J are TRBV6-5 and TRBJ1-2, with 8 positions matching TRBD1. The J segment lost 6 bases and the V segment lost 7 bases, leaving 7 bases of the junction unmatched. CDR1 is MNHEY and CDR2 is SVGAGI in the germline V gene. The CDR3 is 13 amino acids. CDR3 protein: CASTKTGGNGYTF. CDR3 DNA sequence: TGTGCCAGCACCAAAACAGGGGGAAATGGCTACACCTTC.

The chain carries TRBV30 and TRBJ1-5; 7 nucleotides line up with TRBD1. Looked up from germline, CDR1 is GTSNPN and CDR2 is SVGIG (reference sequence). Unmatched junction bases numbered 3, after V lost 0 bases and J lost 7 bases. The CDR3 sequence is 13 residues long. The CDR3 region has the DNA TGTGCCTGGAGTGTTGAGGGGGCGCAGCCCCAGCATTTT. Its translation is CAWSVEGAQPQHF. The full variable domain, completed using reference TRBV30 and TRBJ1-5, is SQTIHQWPATLVQPVGSPLSLECTVEGTSNPNLYWYRQAAGRGLQLLFYSVGIGQISSEVPQNLSASRPQDRQFILSSKKLLLSDSGFYLCAWSVEGAQPQHFGDGTRLSIL.

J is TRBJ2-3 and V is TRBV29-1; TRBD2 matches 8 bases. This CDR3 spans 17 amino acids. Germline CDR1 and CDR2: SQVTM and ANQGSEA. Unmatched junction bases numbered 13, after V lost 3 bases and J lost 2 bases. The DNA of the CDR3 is TGCAGCGTTGAGGGCCAACAACTAGCGGCCCTCACAGATACGCAGTATTTT. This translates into CSVEGQQLAALTDTQYF.

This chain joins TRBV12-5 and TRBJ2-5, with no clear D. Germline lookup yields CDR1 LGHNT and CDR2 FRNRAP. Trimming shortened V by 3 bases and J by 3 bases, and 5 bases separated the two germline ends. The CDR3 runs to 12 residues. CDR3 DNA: TGTGCTAGTGGTTTCACTGAAGAGACCCAGTACTTC. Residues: CASGFTEETQYF. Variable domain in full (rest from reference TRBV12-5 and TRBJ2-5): DARVTQTPRHKVTEMGQEVTMRCQPILGHNTVFWYRQTMMQGLELLAYFRNRAPLDDSGMPKDRFSAEMPDATLATLKIQPSEPRDSAVYFCASGFTEETQYFGPGTRLLVL.

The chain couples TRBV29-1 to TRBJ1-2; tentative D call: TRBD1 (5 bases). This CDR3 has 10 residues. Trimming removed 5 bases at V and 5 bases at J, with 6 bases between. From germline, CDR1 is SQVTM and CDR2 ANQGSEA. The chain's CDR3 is CSVWTYGYTF. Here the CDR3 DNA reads TGCAGCGTTTGGACATATGGCTACACCTTC.

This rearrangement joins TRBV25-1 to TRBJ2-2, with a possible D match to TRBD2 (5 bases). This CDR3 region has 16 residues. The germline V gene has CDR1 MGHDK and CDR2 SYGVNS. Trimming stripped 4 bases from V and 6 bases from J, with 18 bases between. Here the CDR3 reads CASSVSPDGESGELFF. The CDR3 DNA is TGTGCCAGCAGTGTTTCTCCCGACGGGGAGTCCGGGGAGCTGTTTTTT. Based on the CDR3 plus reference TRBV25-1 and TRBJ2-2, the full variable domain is EADIYQTPRYLVIGTGKKITLECSQTMGHDKMYWYQQDPGMELHLIHYSYGVNSTEKGDLSSESTVSRIRTEHFPLTLESARPSHTSQYLCASSVSPDGESGELFFGEGSRLTVL.

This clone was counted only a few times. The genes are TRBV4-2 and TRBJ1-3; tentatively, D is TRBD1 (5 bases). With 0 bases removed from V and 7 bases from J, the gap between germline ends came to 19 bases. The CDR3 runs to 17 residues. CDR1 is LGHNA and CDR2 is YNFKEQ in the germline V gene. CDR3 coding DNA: TGTGCCAGCAGCCAAGACGGACCGGGGGGACTTGGCAACACCATATATTTT. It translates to CASSQDGPGGLGNTIYF.

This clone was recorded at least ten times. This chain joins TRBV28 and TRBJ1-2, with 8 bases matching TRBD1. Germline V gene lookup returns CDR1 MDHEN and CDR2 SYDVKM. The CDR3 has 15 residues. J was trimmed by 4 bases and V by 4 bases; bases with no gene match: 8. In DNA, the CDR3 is TGTGCCAGCAGTTGGACAGGGAGGAAGGGCTATGGCTACACCTTC. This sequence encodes CASSWTGRKGYGYTF.

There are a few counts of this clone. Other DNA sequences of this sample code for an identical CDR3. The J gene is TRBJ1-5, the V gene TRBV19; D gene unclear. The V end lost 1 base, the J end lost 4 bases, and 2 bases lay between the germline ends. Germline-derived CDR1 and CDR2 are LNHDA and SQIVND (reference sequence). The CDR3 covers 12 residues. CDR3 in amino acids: CASSIANQPQHF. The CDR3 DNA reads TGTGCCAGTAGTATAGCAAATCAGCCCCAGCATTTT.

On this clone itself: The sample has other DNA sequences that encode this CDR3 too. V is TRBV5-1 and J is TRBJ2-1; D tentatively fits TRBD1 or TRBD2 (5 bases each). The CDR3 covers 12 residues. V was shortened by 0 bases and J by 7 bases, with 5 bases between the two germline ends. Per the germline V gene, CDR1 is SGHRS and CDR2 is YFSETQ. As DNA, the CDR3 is TGCGCCAGCAGCTTGGGGGGGAATGAGCAGTTCTTC. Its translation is CASSLGGNEQFF.